The subject of this entry is one T cell receptor beta chain. This record belongs to a study of blood T cell repertoires in COVID-19. About the study: Both acute and convalescent COVID-19 samples were obtained from the United States, Italy and Spain. PBMCs, B-cell-depleted T cells, or T cells were the source of the cDNA or gDNA that made up the material.

Per the study methods: The assay estimated nucleated cells by amplifying reference gene primers. TCRdb keeps only in-frame clones here, not all; method: immunoSEQ multiplex PCR. V, J and clone size were drawn from that table, and D and trimming were deduced from the DNA. Among nearly 45,000 clones listed, 84% were seen once. Sequencing was carried out using peripheral blood. This receptor was identified in a human donor in a cohort sampled during active COVID-19.

CDR3 DNA: TGTGCCAGCAGCTTAAGCTCCGGACAGGGATCGCGCGAGCAGTACTTC. Its translation: CASSLSSGQGSREQYF. This rearrangement joins TRBV7-6 to TRBJ2-7; 8 bases fit TRBD1. The CDR3 spans 16 residues. Germline V CDR1 and CDR2: SGHVS, FNYEAQ. The V segment lost 2 bases and the J segment 6 bases; nucleotides outside the gene matches: 12.